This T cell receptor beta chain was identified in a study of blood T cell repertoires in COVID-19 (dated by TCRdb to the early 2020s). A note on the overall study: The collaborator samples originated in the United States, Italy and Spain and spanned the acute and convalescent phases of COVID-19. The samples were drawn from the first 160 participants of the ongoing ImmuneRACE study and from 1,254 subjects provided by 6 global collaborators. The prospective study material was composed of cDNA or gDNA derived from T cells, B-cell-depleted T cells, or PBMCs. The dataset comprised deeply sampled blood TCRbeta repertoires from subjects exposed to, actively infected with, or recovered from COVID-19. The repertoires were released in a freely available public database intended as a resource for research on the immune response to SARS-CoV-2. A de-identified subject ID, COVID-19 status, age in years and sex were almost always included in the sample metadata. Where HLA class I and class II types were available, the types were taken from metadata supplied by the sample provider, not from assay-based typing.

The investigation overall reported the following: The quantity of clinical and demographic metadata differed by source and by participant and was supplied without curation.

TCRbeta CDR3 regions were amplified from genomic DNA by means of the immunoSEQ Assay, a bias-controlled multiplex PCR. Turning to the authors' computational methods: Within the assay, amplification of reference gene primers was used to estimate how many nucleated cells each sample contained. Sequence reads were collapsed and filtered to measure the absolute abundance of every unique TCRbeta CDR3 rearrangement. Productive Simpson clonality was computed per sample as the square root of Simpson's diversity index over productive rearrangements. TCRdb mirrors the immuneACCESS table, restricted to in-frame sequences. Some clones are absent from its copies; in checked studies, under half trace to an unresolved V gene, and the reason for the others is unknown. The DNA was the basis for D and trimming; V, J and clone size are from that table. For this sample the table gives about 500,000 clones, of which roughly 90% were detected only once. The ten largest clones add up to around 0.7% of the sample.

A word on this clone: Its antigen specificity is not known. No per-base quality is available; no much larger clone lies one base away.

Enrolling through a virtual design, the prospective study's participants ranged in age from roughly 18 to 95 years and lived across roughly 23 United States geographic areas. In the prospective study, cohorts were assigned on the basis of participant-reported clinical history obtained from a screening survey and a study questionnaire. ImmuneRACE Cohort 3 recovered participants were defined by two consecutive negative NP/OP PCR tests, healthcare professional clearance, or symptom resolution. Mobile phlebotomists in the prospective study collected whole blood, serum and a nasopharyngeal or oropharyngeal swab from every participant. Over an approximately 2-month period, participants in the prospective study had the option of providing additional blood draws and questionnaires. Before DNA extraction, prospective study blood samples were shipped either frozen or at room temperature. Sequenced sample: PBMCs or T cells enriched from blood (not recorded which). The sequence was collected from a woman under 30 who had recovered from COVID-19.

This receptor carries the CDR3 CASSMAPRDEAFF. At the DNA level, the sequence is TGTGCCAGTAGTATGGCCCCCCGGGATGAAGCTTTCTTT. Recombination connected TRBV19 to TRBJ1-1, with the identity of the D gene unclear. The germline V gene encodes CDR1 LNHDA and CDR2 SQIVND (reference sequence). The V and J ends are trimmed by 3 bases and 7 bases, leaving 12 bases between them. The CDR3 holds 13 amino acids from the cysteine to the phenylalanine. Kept here is only the CDR3 DNA, which spans 39 bases and is read in frame from base 1.